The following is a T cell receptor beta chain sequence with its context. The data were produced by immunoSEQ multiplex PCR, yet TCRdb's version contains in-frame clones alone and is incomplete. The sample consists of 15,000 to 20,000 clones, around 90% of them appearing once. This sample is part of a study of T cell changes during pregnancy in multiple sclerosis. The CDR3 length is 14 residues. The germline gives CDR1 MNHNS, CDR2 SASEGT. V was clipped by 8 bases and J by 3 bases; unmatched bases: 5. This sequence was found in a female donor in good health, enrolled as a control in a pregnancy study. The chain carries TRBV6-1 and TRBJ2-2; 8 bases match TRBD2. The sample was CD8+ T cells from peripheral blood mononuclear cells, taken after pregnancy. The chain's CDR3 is CASPPGGDTGELFF. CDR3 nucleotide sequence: TGTGCCAGCCCCCCGGGAGGGGACACCGGGGAGCTGTTTTTT.